This T cell receptor beta chain came from a study of blood T cell repertoires in COVID-19. On the study more broadly: Researchers got acute and convalescent COVID-19 samples from the United States, Italy and Spain.

Clones were sequenced by immunoSEQ multiplex PCR, and TCRdb holds only the in-frame ones, with some missing. The sample shows about 370,000 clones, just under 90% of them seen only once. Participant age was roughly 18 to 90 years, and participants resided in fewer than 25 US areas. V was shortened by 2 bases and J by 4 bases, with 6 bases between the two germline ends. The CDR3 totals 12 residues. Germline CDR1 and CDR2: KGHSH and LQKENI. The sequencing sample was made of PBMCs or T cells enriched from blood (not recorded which). The rearrangement joins TRBV18 to TRBJ2-7, with D hard to call. The receptor's source is a woman in her 30s who had recovered from COVID-19. The CDR3 loop reads CASSPGRYEQYF. DNA for the CDR3: TGTGCCAGCTCACCAGGCAGGTACGAGCAGTACTTC.